The 21 T cell receptor beta chains given below trace back to one sample, sequenced in a study of blood T cell repertoires in COVID-19. Assay: immunoSEQ multiplex PCR; the TCRdb copy retains only in-frame clones and omits some. The sample lists 90,000 or so clones; 80% to 90% were seen once. The sequencing input was peripheral blood. These receptors came from a human donor in a cohort sampled during active COVID-19.

DNA of the CDR3: TGTGCCAGCAGTCCCTTCAACCCAGGGGGCCATCAGCCCCAGCATTTT. It encodes CASSPFNPGGHQPQHF. The gene calls are TRBV6-2 or TRBV6-3 and TRBJ1-5; 8 bases are a match to TRBD1. Germline V gene sequence: CDR1 MNHEY, CDR2 SVGEGT. The CDR3 runs 16 residues. V lost 5 bases, J lost 5 bases, and 11 bases stayed unmatched.

The CDR3 loop reads CSVGHQSTEAFF. The DNA of the CDR3 is TGCAGCGTTGGACACCAAAGCACTGAAGCTTTCTTT. The chain combines TRBV29-1 with TRBJ1-1, with D unclear. In germline, CDR1 is SQVTM, CDR2 ANQGSEA. The CDR3 is 12 residues long. V gave up 4 bases and J gave up 4 bases, with 10 bases separating them.

The J gene is TRBJ2-5, the V gene TRBV19, with 12 positions matching TRBD2. The CDR3 contains 17 residues. V lost 3 bases to trimming and J lost 4 bases; unmatched junction nucleotides: 9. The V gene's germline CDR1 is LNHDA and CDR2 SQIVND (reference sequence). This CDR3 is CASSIKWLAGGPETQYF. CDR3 DNA: TGTGCCAGTAGTATCAAGTGGCTAGCGGGGGGGCCAGAGACCCAGTACTTC. Full variable domain (missing parts from reference TRBV19 and TRBJ2-5): DGGITQSPKYLFRKEGQNVTLSCEQNLNHDAMYWYRQDPGQGLRLIYYSQIVNDFQKGDIAEGYSVSREKKESFPLTVTSAQKNPTAFYLCASSIKWLAGGPETQYFGPGTRLLVL.

The chain joins TRBV19 to TRBJ2-1; no firm D call. Germline CDR1 reads LNHDA; CDR2 reads SQIVND (reference sequence). This CDR3 is built from 13 residues. The ends were cut back, 5 bases at V and 6 bases at J, with 11 bases in the middle. CDR3 nucleotide sequence: TGTGCCAGTAGTGTCCTCCCGGGCAATGAGCAGTTCTTC. Its translation: CASSVLPGNEQFF. The whole variable domain, filled in from reference TRBV19 and TRBJ2-1, reads DGGITQSPKYLFRKEGQNVTLSCEQNLNHDAMYWYRQDPGQGLRLIYYSQIVNDFQKGDIAEGYSVSREKKESFPLTVTSAQKNPTAFYLCASSVLPGNEQFFGPGTRLTVL.

V is TRBV30 and J is TRBJ2-1; 13 bases fit TRBD2. The V gene end was trimmed by 6 bases and the J gene end by 7 bases; junction bases not matched to a gene: 9. CDR3 length equals 15 residues. Germline assignment: CDR1 GTSNPN and CDR2 SVGIG (reference sequence). The CDR3: CACRTSGGHWNEQFF. The CDR3 DNA follows: TGTGCCTGCCGGACTAGCGGGGGCCACTGGAATGAGCAGTTCTTC.

The V call is TRBV19, the J call TRBJ1-5; D is undetermined. The CDR3 is 13 residues long. Germline CDR1 is LNHDA and CDR2 is SQIVND (reference sequence). V lost 4 bases and J 7 bases, leaving 11 bases between the germline ends. The CDR3 sequence is CASSTSRVQPQHF. CDR3 bases: TGTGCCAGTAGTACGTCAAGAGTCCAGCCCCAGCATTTT. Drawing the rest from reference TRBV19 and TRBJ1-5, the complete variable domain is DGGITQSPKYLFRKEGQNVTLSCEQNLNHDAMYWYRQDPGQGLRLIYYSQIVNDFQKGDIAEGYSVSREKKESFPLTVTSAQKNPTAFYLCASSTSRVQPQHFGDGTRLSIL.

This chain connects TRBV2 to TRBJ2-6; possibly TRBD1 for D (6 bases). Germline CDR1 and CDR2: SNHLY and FYNNEI. The CDR3 runs to 14 residues. The V end lost 6 bases, the J end lost 2 bases, and 8 bases lay between the germline ends. CDR3 nucleotide sequence: TGTGCCAGCAGAGAGGGGGCTGGGGCCAACGTCCTGACTTTC. This sequence encodes CASREGAGANVLTF. Filled out from reference TRBV2 and TRBJ2-6, the complete variable domain reads EPEVTQTPSHQVTQMGQEVILRCVPISNHLYFYWYRQILGQKVEFLVSFYNNEISEKSEIFDDQFSVERPDGSNFTLKIRSTKLEDSAMYFCASREGAGANVLTFGAGSRLTVL.

This sequence joins TRBV28 and TRBJ1-5; D call uncertain. Per the germline V gene, CDR1 is MDHEN and CDR2 is SYDVKM. This CDR3 is 16 amino acids long. Trimming stripped 4 bases from V and 3 bases from J, with 16 bases between. The CDR3 reads CASSSHSSNPNQPQHF. CDR3 bases: TGTGCCAGCAGTTCTCACTCTTCCAACCCCAATCAGCCCCAGCATTTT. The entire variable domain, with the rest obtained from reference TRBV28 and TRBJ1-5, is as follows: DVKVTQSSRYLVKRTGEKVFLECVQDMDHENMFWYRQDPGLGLRLIYFSYDVKMKEKGDIPEGYSVSREKKERFSLILESASTNQTSMYLCASSSHSSNPNQPQHFGDGTRLSIL.

The chain joins TRBV6-5 to TRBJ2-1, with TRBD2 matching 10 bases. V trimming: 6 bases; J trimming: 6 bases; junction bases outside the gene matches: 8. CDR1 and CDR2 from the germline V gene are MNHEY and SVGAGI. This CDR3 contains 15 residues. The CDR3 loop is CASRRPGLAFNEQFF. The DNA of the CDR3 is TGTGCCAGCAGGCGACCGGGACTAGCGTTCAATGAGCAGTTCTTC.

The CDR3 is CASSLEQYNEQFF. CDR3 in DNA: TGCGCCAGCAGCTTGGAACAGTACAATGAGCAGTTCTTC. V usage is TRBV5-1 and J usage is TRBJ2-1; no clear D gene. Deletions cut 0 bases from V and 4 bases from J, with 5 bases between. This CDR3 has 13 amino acids. Germline values: CDR1 SGHRS, CDR2 YFSETQ.

V and J are TRBV6-5 and TRBJ1-1; unclear D gene. V lost 4 bases to trimming and J lost 1 base, with 13 bases between them. There are 15 residues in the CDR3. CDR1 is MNHEY, CDR2 SVGAGI, per germline. The CDR3 DNA reads TGTGCCAGCAGTTCCCGGGATGCTGGGAACACTGAAGCTTTCTTT. It is translated as CASSSRDAGNTEAFF.

In regard to this clone: Additional DNA sequences in this sample encode the identical CDR3. The chain carries TRBV7-9 and TRBJ2-7; D unclear. The CDR3 runs 11 residues. CDR1 SEHNR and CDR2 FQNEAQ come from the germline V gene (reference sequence). Deletions cut 5 bases from V and 3 bases from J, with 5 bases between. CDR3 loop: CASSLYYEQYF. CDR3 nucleotides: TGTGCCAGCAGCCTCTACTACGAGCAGTACTTC.

J is TRBJ2-7 and V is TRBV3-1 (or the pseudogene TRBV3-2), with a tentative D call TRBD2 (5 bases). The CDR3 is 13 amino acids. The V and J ends lost 1 base and 12 bases respectively, with 16 bases between them. From germline, CDR1 is LGHDT and CDR2 YNNKEL (reference sequence). The CDR3 region has the DNA TGTGCCAGCAGCCAAGGGGGTCGGGGATTGGGGTACTTC. Its translation: CASSQGGRGLGYF.

The genes are TRBV15 and TRBJ2-3; 10 bases agree with TRBD2. CDR1 and CDR2 (germline): LNHNV, YYDKDF (reference sequence). V lost 3 bases, J lost 4 bases, and 4 bases stayed unmatched. The CDR3 sequence is 15 residues long. The CDR3 DNA sequence: TGTGCCACCAGCAGCGGGACTAGCGTGCCAGATACGCAGTATTTT. Protein: CATSSGTSVPDTQYF.

The rearrangement joins TRBV10-1 to TRBJ1-5, with D hard to call. The CDR3 runs 19 residues. The V gene lost 3 bases and the J gene lost 2 bases, with 23 bases spanning the gap. Per germline, CDR1 WNHNN and CDR2 SYGVQD (reference sequence). The CDR3 sequence: CASSDVFGGEGGGNQPQHF. DNA of the CDR3: TGCGCCAGCAGTGACGTCTTCGGCGGGGAGGGCGGTGGCAATCAGCCCCAGCATTTT.

The chain is built from TRBV29-1 and TRBJ2-7; 9 bases are a match to TRBD2. After removal of 4 bases from V and 0 bases from J, the junction contained 4 bases not matched to a gene. CDR1 is SQVTM, CDR2 ANQGSEA, per germline. The CDR3 extends over 14 amino acids. The CDR3 DNA sequence: TGCAGCGTTGTGGCTAGCGGGGTCTCCTACGAGCAGTACTTC. Its protein is CSVVASGVSYEQYF.

In this sample, this clone turned up once. V usage is TRBV3-1 (or the pseudogene TRBV3-2) and J usage is TRBJ2-1; 7 bases align to TRBD1. The germline V gene has CDR1 LGHDT and CDR2 YNNKEL (reference sequence). V gave up 0 bases and J gave up 4 bases; unmatched junction bases: 3. The CDR3 totals 15 residues. The CDR3 nucleotides read TGTGCCAGCAGCCAAGACCGGGGACAGTACAATGAGCAGTTCTTC. Its translation: CASSQDRGQYNEQFF.

This chain links TRBV28 with TRBJ1-2; D is perhaps TRBD1 (5 bases). From germline, CDR1 is MDHEN and CDR2 SYDVKM. This CDR3 has 17 amino acids. V lost 1 base and J 4 bases, leaving 19 bases between the germline ends. Written as DNA, the CDR3 is TGTGCCAGCAGTTTATTATCCCAACACTTCGGGGGCTATGGCTACACCTTC. Residues: CASSLLSQHFGGYGYTF.

This clone was found once. J is TRBJ2-5 and V is TRBV5-1, with TRBD2 identical over 10 bases. This CDR3 is 19 amino acids long. Germline CDR1 and CDR2: SGHRS and YFSETQ. V dropped 4 bases and J dropped 0; count of bases not matched to a gene: 15. The CDR3 region is CASSPGVLAGGSYQETQYF. The CDR3 nucleotides are TGCGCCAGCAGCCCTGGCGTATTAGCGGGGGGCTCTTACCAAGAGACCCAGTACTTC.

The chain combines TRBV9 with TRBJ2-5, with 8 bases that match TRBD2. CDR1 is SGDLS and CDR2 is YYNGEE in the germline V gene. The CDR3 covers 15 residues. The J segment lost 1 base and the V segment lost 2 bases, leaving 4 bases of the junction unmatched. The CDR3 here is CASSVSSGFQETQYF. The CDR3 DNA reads TGTGCCAGCAGCGTGTCTAGCGGGTTCCAAGAGACCCAGTACTTC.

This chain links TRBV6-5 with TRBJ1-2; TRBD1 might be the D (6 bases). The germline V gene encodes CDR1 MNHEY and CDR2 SVGAGI. The CDR3 loop spans 13 amino acids. Trimming took off 4 bases at V and 4 bases at J, with 10 bases between the two ends. The chain's CDR3 is CASSFGGGYGYTF. CDR3 coding DNA: TGTGCCAGCAGTTTTGGGGGCGGCTATGGCTACACCTTC.